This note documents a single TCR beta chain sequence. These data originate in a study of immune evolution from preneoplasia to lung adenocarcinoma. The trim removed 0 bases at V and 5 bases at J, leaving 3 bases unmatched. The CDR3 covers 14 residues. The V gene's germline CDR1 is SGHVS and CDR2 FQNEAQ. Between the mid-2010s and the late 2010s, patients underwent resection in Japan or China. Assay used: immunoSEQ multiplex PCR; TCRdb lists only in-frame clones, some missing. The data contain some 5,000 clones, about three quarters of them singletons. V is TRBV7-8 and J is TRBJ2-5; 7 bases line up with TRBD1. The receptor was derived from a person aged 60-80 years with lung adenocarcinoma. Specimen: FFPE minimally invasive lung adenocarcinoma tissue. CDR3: CASSLATGLETQYF. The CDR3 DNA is TGTGCCAGCAGCTTAGCGACAGGGCTTGAGACCCAGTACTTC.